The T cell receptor (beta chain) described here comes from a study of T cells expressing NK-cell markers (dated by TCRdb to the early 2020s). Concerning the study at large: Three sorted T-cell subsets (CD3+CD56+NKG2C+, CD3+CD56+NKG2C- and CD3+CD56-NKG2C+) from seven to nine donors had their TCR beta-chain repertoires profiled. The eight sequenced donors were randomly selected healthy volunteers, three men and five women. Libraries were sequenced as 2 x 150 bp reads on Illumina HiSeq 2000/2500, MiSeq or NextSeq. Among the eight sequenced donors, seven were HCMV-seropositive and one was HCMV-seronegative.

The study at large found these results: Whether the expanded NKG2C-expressing T cell clones were specific for HCMV antigens was left unclear. Those dominant clonotypes were again the most abundant among CD3+CD56-NKG2C+ cells in a handful of donors, at roughly 25-65%. In six donors, the dominant CD3+CD56+NKG2C+ clonotypes were found to rank among the top 10 CD8+ clonotypes and to make up roughly 1.0-7.0% of CD8+ T cells.

Note on this clonotype: Its recognized antigen is unknown.

The run used an Illumina HiSeq 2000. 5'RACE template switching, by which a universal primer site and unique molecular identifiers were added, was used to make TCR beta cDNA libraries. cDNA synthesis was primed from the TCR beta constant segment, followed by two successive PCR amplification steps. The authors' analysis ran thus. Reads were demultiplexed and grouped by UMI with MIGEC, and clonotypes were assembled and quantified with MiTCR. To remove erroneous sequences, TCR cDNA sequences were retained only when supported by two or more reads. The tcR package was used for downstream repertoire analysis, and clonotypes were matched across fractions by CDR3 nucleotide sequence plus V segment. VDJmatch was used to annotate antigen specificity against VDJdb, with one amino acid substitution allowed in CDR3. The reads were reprocessed in TCRdb, with one entry per CDR3 protein sequence and no accompanying DNA. What appears here as the V and J calls and clone size reflects TCRdb's work, not the paper's. This sample's records show about 370,000 distinct CDR3 sequences. About 10% of the sample is in the top ten clones.

As encoded in the germline V gene (reference sequence), CDR1 is MNHEY while CDR2 is SMNVEV. The CDR3 covers 14 residues, taking in both the cysteine and the phenylalanine. No DNA is recorded. A commercial ELISA kit detecting HCMV-specific IgG in serum was used to determine HCMV serostatus. Ficoll density gradient centrifugation was used to isolate peripheral blood mononuclear cells from blood. The specimen was blood T cells: a sorted CD56 or NKG2C T cell subset, CD4+ or CD8+ T cells, or bulk PBMC T cells (not recorded which). The sequence was obtained from a woman aged 50 to 60 in good health. Donor details come from another sample of the same person, matched by shared clones. This receptor chain uses TRBV27 and TRBJ2-1; the D call from TCRdb, TRBD2, cannot be confirmed without DNA. For the CDR3, the sequence is CASSRLAGMNEQFF.